The 30 T cell receptor beta chains reported below all come from one sample, sequenced in a study of CD8 T cells in Susac syndrome. Random hexamers served to reverse transcribe roughly 0.45 to 1 ug RNA. TCRdb fed the immunoSEQ multiplex PCR reads into MiXCR, producing one record per CDR3 protein. The data show 200,000 to 300,000 distinct CDR3 sequences, 90% to 96% seen once. The source material was CD4+ T cells from PBMCs. The receptor set was obtained from a human donor with Susac syndrome.

The chain has TRBV3-1 and TRBJ2-1, with 10 bases fitting TRBD2. Germline V gene lookup returns CDR1 LGHDT and CDR2 YNNKEL (reference sequence). Trimming removed 4 bases from V and 5 bases from J; junction bases left unmatched: 8. This CDR3 comprises 16 residues. The CDR3 nucleotides are TGTGCCAGCAGCCTTCGGTTAGCGGGAGGTGACAATGAGCAGTTCTTC. This codes for CASSLRLAGGDNEQFF.

J is TRBJ1-4 and V is TRBV29-1, with D unclear. V lost 4 bases and J lost 0, with 9 bases in between. This CDR3 is 14 amino acids long. CDR1 is SQVTM and CDR2 is ANQGSEA in the germline V gene. The CDR3 coding sequence is TGCAGCGTTGTGAGCAGTTCAACTAATGAAAAACTGTTTTTT. Protein sequence: CSVVSSSTNEKLFF.

The gene calls are TRBV27 and TRBJ2-7; D possibly uses TRBD1 or TRBD2 (5 bases each). Between the trimmed V and J ends, which lost 4 bases and 6 bases, there was a span of 13 bases. Germline V gives CDR1 MNHEY, CDR2 SMNVEV (reference sequence). The CDR3 sequence is 13 residues long. The CDR3 DNA sequence: TGTGCCAGCAGTTCCTACCATGGGGGCGAGCAGTACTTC. This encodes CASSSYHGGEQYF.

CDR3 in DNA: TGTGCCAGTTCCGGCGGGGACAGAAACGTCCTGACTTTC. It codes for CASSGGDRNVLTF. This chain joins TRBV19 and TRBJ2-6, with D perhaps matching TRBD1 (7 bases). This CDR3 is 13 amino acids long. Deletions cut 8 bases from V and 10 bases from J, with 15 bases between. From germline, CDR1 is LNHDA and CDR2 SQIVND (reference sequence).

This chain joins TRBV5-6 and TRBJ2-6; unclear D gene. V dropped 2 bases and J dropped 0 bases, with 6 bases sitting between them. This CDR3 region has 15 residues. Germline V CDR1 and CDR2: SGHDT, YYEEEE. In nucleotides, the CDR3 is TGTGCCAGCAGCTTCCGGAGCTCTGGGGCCAACGTCCTGACTTTC. Encoded protein: CASSFRSSGANVLTF.

The chain employs TRBV7-9 and TRBJ2-7, with a tentative D call TRBD1 (5 bases). This CDR3 region has 13 residues. V shed 5 bases and J shed 2 bases, with 10 bases lying between them. The germline V gene encodes CDR1 SEHNR and CDR2 FQNEAQ (reference sequence). The CDR3 loop is CASSRDSPYEQYF. CDR3 DNA: TGTGCCAGCAGCCGAGACAGCCCCTACGAGCAGTACTTC.

This clonotype showed up just once. The chain combines TRBV30 with TRBJ1-2; the match to TRBD1 covers 7 bases. Per germline, CDR1 GTSNPN and CDR2 SVGIG (reference sequence). The CDR3 sequence is 13 residues long. The trim removed 5 bases at V and 11 bases at J, leaving 14 bases unmatched. The CDR3 sequence is CAWATGTDHSYTF. Written as DNA, the CDR3 is TGTGCCTGGGCCACCGGGACAGACCATTCTTACACCTTC.

The V and J genes are TRBV11-3 and TRBJ1-1, with 9 bases fitting TRBD1. The J segment lost 6 bases and the V segment lost 7 bases, leaving 6 bases of the junction unmatched. Germline loops: CDR1 SGHNT, CDR2 YENEEA. This CDR3 spans 13 amino acids. DNA of the CDR3: TGTGCCAGCACGGGACAGGGTAGCCCTGAAGCTTTCTTT. Residues: CASTGQGSPEAFF.

CDR3 sequence reads: CASSQGGSLNTEAFF. The DNA of the CDR3 is TGTGCCAGCTCACAGGGCGGATCCTTGAACACTGAAGCTTTCTTT. The chain is built from TRBV18 and TRBJ1-1; D uncertain. V was trimmed by 4 bases and J by 0 bases, leaving 12 bases between them. In germline, CDR1 is KGHSH, CDR2 LQKENI. The CDR3 totals 15 residues.

J is TRBJ2-1 and V is TRBV27, with D possibly being TRBD2 (5 bases). The CDR3 spans 16 residues. Trimming cost V 3 bases and J 0 bases, with 12 bases left between them. Germline V lookup: CDR1 MNHEY, CDR2 SMNVEV (reference sequence). The CDR3 loop is CASSFGEFRSYNEQFF. The CDR3 nucleotides are TGTGCCAGCAGTTTCGGGGAGTTTCGCTCCTACAATGAGCAGTTCTTC.

The chain couples TRBV9 to TRBJ2-1; D remains ambiguous. The CDR3 contains 11 residues. Germline assignment: CDR1 SGDLS and CDR2 YYNGEE. Deletions cut 4 bases from V and 12 bases from J, with 11 bases between. The CDR3 sequence is CASSSFYGQFF. DNA for the CDR3: TGTGCCAGCAGCTCCTTTTATGGGCAGTTCTTC.

This chain joins TRBV29-1 and TRBJ1-2; TRBD1 is a possible D gene (5 bases). Looked up from germline, CDR1 is SQVTM and CDR2 is ANQGSEA. CDR3 length equals 14 residues. V lost 5 bases to trimming and J lost 8 bases, with 21 bases between them. The CDR3 loop is CSVPPGTPARGYTF. Written as DNA, the CDR3 is TGCAGCGTTCCACCGGGGACCCCTGCTAGGGGCTACACCTTC.

This sequence joins TRBV4-2 and TRBJ2-7; maybe TRBD2 (7 bases). Germline CDR1 is LGHNA and CDR2 is YNFKEQ. V was pared by 0 bases and J by 6 bases, with 18 bases between. The CDR3 consists of 16 residues. Written as DNA, the CDR3 is TGTGCCAGCAGCCAAGATTTAGGGGGGAGGGCCGGCGAGCAGTACTTC. Translated, it gives CASSQDLGGRAGEQYF.

The CDR3 coding sequence is TGCAGCGTTGAAGCCGCCGGGCAGGGGGTTGGCTACACCTTC. Translated, it gives CSVEAAGQGVGYTF. This chain connects TRBV29-1 to TRBJ1-2; 7 nucleotides align to TRBD1. The junction had 9 bases not matched to a gene; V was cut back by 1 base and J by 7 bases. Germline CDR1 SQVTM, CDR2 ANQGSEA. The CDR3 length is 14 residues.

V is TRBV29-1 and J is TRBJ2-3, with a possible D match to TRBD1 (6 bases). This CDR3 has 15 amino acids. Germline V gene lookup returns CDR1 SQVTM and CDR2 ANQGSEA. Trimming shortened V by 5 bases and J by 2 bases, and 17 bases separated the two germline ends. The CDR3 nucleotides are TGCAGCGTTAATCCCGGACAGCTCTACACAGATACGCAGTATTTT. Its protein is CSVNPGQLYTDTQYF.

This sequence joins TRBV29-1 and TRBJ1-5, with D unclear. The CDR3 extends over 12 amino acids. Between the trimmed V and J ends, which lost 6 bases and 1 base, there was a span of 7 bases. Germline values: CDR1 SQVTM, CDR2 ANQGSEA. This CDR3 reads CSVGNSNQPQHF. Here the CDR3 DNA reads TGCAGCGTAGGAAACAGCAATCAGCCCCAGCATTTT.

This clonotype has only one observation. V gene TRBV29-1 combines with J gene TRBJ1-3; tentatively, D is TRBD1 (5 bases). CDR3 length equals 13 residues. CDR1 and CDR2 (germline): SQVTM, ANQGSEA. Between the trimmed V and J ends, which lost 2 bases and 4 bases, there was a span of 9 bases. The chain's CDR3 is CSVEQGPGNTIYF. CDR3 nucleotide sequence: TGCAGCGTTGAACAGGGCCCCGGAAACACCATATATTTT.

This chain connects TRBV30 to TRBJ1-1; D is unresolved. CDR3 size: 12 residues. V was trimmed by 2 bases and J by 1 base, leaving 5 bases between them. Germline CDR1 and CDR2: GTSNPN and SVGIG (reference sequence). This CDR3 is CAWSRWNTEAFF. In DNA form, the CDR3 reads TGTGCCTGGAGTAGATGGAACACTGAAGCTTTCTTT.

The chain joins TRBV12-3 or TRBV12-4 to TRBJ1-4; no clear D gene. Trimming pared 4 bases from V and 8 bases from J, leaving 5 bases between. CDR3 size: 11 residues. The CDR3 reads CASSWREKLFF. The DNA of the CDR3 is TGTGCCAGCAGTTGGAGGGAAAAACTGTTTTTT.

V usage is TRBV3-1 and J usage is TRBJ2-7; weak D call: TRBD2 (6 bases). Looked up from germline, CDR1 is LGHDT and CDR2 is YNNKEL (reference sequence). V lost 6 bases and J lost 3, with 12 bases in between. This CDR3 comprises 13 residues. The CDR3 DNA reads as TGTGCCAGCAGACACGGGACTCTCTACGAGCAGTACTTC. Translating gives CASRHGTLYEQYF.

This chain connects TRBV7-9 to TRBJ1-2; the D is unclear. V lost 2 bases and J 13 bases, leaving 17 bases between the germline ends. This CDR3 has 13 amino acids. The germline V gene encodes CDR1 SEHNR and CDR2 FQNEAQ (reference sequence). For the CDR3, the DNA is TGTGCCAGCAGCTTATGGTCACAGCTAAGTTGCACCTTC. This gives the protein CASSLWSQLSCTF.

This clonotype appeared once. V and J are TRBV9 and TRBJ2-3; TRBD2 aligns across 8 bases. CDR3 size: 12 residues. Germline-derived CDR1 and CDR2 are SGDLS and YYNGEE. Unmatched junction bases numbered 2, after V lost 3 bases and J lost 8 bases. CDR3 sequence (DNA): TGTGCCAGCAGCGGACTAGCGATTACGCAGTATTTT. Protein product: CASSGLAITQYF.

J is TRBJ2-5 and V is TRBV19, with a weak D call TRBD1 (6 bases). V was cut by 3 bases and J by 5 bases, with 13 bases left in between. This CDR3 spans 14 amino acids. Germline loops: CDR1 LNHDA, CDR2 SQIVND (reference sequence). CDR3 nucleotides: TGTGCCAGTAGTATTACTGGACAGTGGGAGACCCAGTACTTC. Protein sequence: CASSITGQWETQYF.

About this clonotype itself: At one of its ends the junction is not consistent with the germline gene, which may arise from a read error. V and J are TRBV7-9 and TRBJ2-7, with D possibly matching TRBD1 (6 bases). The CDR3 contains 12 residues. The germline V gene has CDR1 SEHNR and CDR2 FQNEAQ (reference sequence). The CDR3 DNA is TGTGCCAGCAGCATGGACAGACTGCCCCCCACTTTC. Translated: CASSMDRLPPTF.

The chain uses TRBV4-1 and TRBJ1-5; D gene unclear. V lost 0 bases to trimming and J lost 4 bases, with 10 bases between them. Germline V gives CDR1 MGHRA, CDR2 YSYEKL. The CDR3 runs to 15 residues. The CDR3 DNA is TGCGCCAGCAGCCAAGATAGAGCGGGGAATCAGCCCCAGCATTTT. Translating gives CASSQDRAGNQPQHF.

The count of this clonotype is one. CDR3 in amino acids: CASSFAPGQGSYEQYF. CDR3 nucleotides: TGTGCCAGCAGCTTTGCACCGGGTCAGGGTTCCTACGAGCAGTACTTC. The V and J genes are TRBV7-9 and TRBJ2-7; D might be TRBD1 (5 bases). V lost 3 bases and J 1 base, leaving 16 bases between the germline ends. Germline V lookup: CDR1 SEHNR, CDR2 FQNEAQ (reference sequence). CDR3 length equals 16 residues.

This chain connects TRBV28 to TRBJ1-2, with 7 bases aligning to TRBD1. Trimming took 8 bases from V and 4 from J; bases not matched to a gene: 10. The CDR3 spans 14 residues. Germline values: CDR1 MDHEN, CDR2 SYDVKM. This CDR3 is CASGWTGIVYGYTF. DNA of the CDR3: TGTGCCAGCGGCTGGACAGGAATAGTCTATGGCTACACCTTC.

The V gene is TRBV5-1, the J gene TRBJ1-2; unclear D gene. Germline V gives CDR1 SGHRS, CDR2 YFSETQ. Trimming stripped 0 bases from V and 3 bases from J, with 6 bases between. CDR3 length: 13 amino acids. The CDR3 nucleotides are TGCGCCAGCAGCTTGGAGAGGGACTATGGCTACACCTTC. Amino acid sequence: CASSLERDYGYTF. Full variable domain (missing parts from reference TRBV5-1 and TRBJ1-2): KAGVTQTPRYLIKTRGQQVTLSCSPISGHRSVSWYQQTPGQGLQFLFEYFSETQRNKGNFPGRFSGRQFSNSRSEMNVSTLELGDSALYLCASSLERDYGYTFGSGTRLTVV.

J is TRBJ1-3 and V is TRBV29-1; D gene unclear. The CDR3 length is 11 residues. Germline lookup yields CDR1 SQVTM and CDR2 ANQGSEA. Trimming shortened V by 6 bases and J by 2 bases, and 5 bases separated the two germline ends. CDR3 sequence (DNA): TGCAGCGTCACAACTGGAAACACCATATATTTT. Its protein product is CSVTTGNTIYF.

The chain employs TRBV29-1 and TRBJ1-1, with 8 positions matching TRBD1. The germline CDR1 and CDR2 sequences are SQVTM and ANQGSEA. This CDR3 is built from 14 residues. Germline trimming cut 6 bases from V and 1 base from J; bases unmatched to any gene: 7. CDR3 residues: CSVGTGRANTEAFF. In DNA form, the CDR3 reads TGCAGCGTCGGGACAGGCCGAGCGAACACTGAAGCTTTCTTT.